This TCR beta chain is drawn from a study of T cells in Graves' hyperthyroidism and ophthalmopathy. Findings of the study overall: The model identified upcoming ophthalmopathy a median around 6 months ahead of onset. Blood also held most thyroid clonotypes expanded beyond 0.001.

Researchers took RNA transcripts and amplified the TCR beta CDR3 regions from them. First-round RT-PCR with HTBI primers amplified the TCR CDR3 region. MiXCR, run by TCRdb on the multiplex PCR reads, gives a single entry per CDR3 protein. The sample lists about 570,000 distinct CDR3 sequences; around 42% were seen once. Researchers barred patients who had uncontrolled infection, other autoimmune disease, pregnancy or lactation. Each diagnosis was grounded in clinical symptoms, serum thyroxine and TRAb, thyroid ultrasound, and orbital computed tomography. CDR1 LNHDA and CDR2 SQIVND come from the germline V gene (reference sequence). V lost 7 bases, J lost 11 bases, and 23 bases lay in between. This CDR3 is built from 14 residues. This clonotype was detected once. Antigen: not known.

This chain links TRBV19 with TRBJ1-1; D is ambiguous. The sample taken for sequencing was peripheral blood or thyroid tissue (not recorded which). The receptor was derived from an adult woman with Graves' disease, either hyperthyroidism or ophthalmopathy (not recorded which). CDR3 loop: CASKSFAGGNEAFF. DNA for the CDR3: TGTGCCAGTAAAAGCTTTGCGGGAGGGAATGAGGCTTTCTTT.